The 2 T cell receptor beta chains below all came from one sample that was sequenced in a study of T cell clonality in common variable immunodeficiency. Study findings and constraints: In common variable immunodeficiency, TCR beta chains reportedly carried fewer deletions and N-nucleotide insertions.

Repertoires were generated with immunoSEQ multiplex PCR, while TCRdb's copy carries only in-frame clones and drops some. The sample includes about 15,000 clones. These receptors have no known antigen. Sequencing was carried out using peripheral blood mononuclear cells. Receptors originate from a human donor with common variable immunodeficiency.

As concerns this clone: With the read ending 3 residues before the CDR3 end, the germline J gene is used to fill in that end. The V gene is TRBV6-1, the J gene TRBJ2-5; TRBD2 matches at 10 bases. The CDR3 has 14 residues. The ends lost 4 bases at V and 3 bases at J; junction bases unmatched: 2. Germline loops: CDR1 MNHNS, CDR2 SASEGT. CDR3 loop: CASSVGLAEETQYF. The sequenced part of the CDR3 DNA is TGTGCCAGCAGTGTAGGACTAGCGGAAGAGACC.

Regarding this clone: The read falls 3 residues short of the CDR3 end, and the missing part is taken from the germline J gene. The chain has TRBV11-2 and TRBJ2-5; D may be TRBD1 (5 bases). CDR3 length equals 13 residues. The germline gives CDR1 SGHAT, CDR2 FQNNGV. Trimming pared 5 bases from V and 2 bases from J, leaving 9 bases between. CDR3 bases read: TGTGCCAGCAGCACTGGGGCGCAAGAGACC. Protein sequence: CASSTGAQET. The entire CDR3 protein is CASSTGAQETQYF.